The sequence of this T cell receptor (beta chain) was determined in a study of identical twins. TCRdb re-called the 5' RACE reads with MiXCR, one entry per CDR3 protein. Of some 590,000 distinct CDR3 sequences in the sample, 9.5% to 10% were seen once. This clonotype was seen more than once but under ten times. Germline lookup yields CDR1 LGHDT and CDR2 YNNKEL (reference sequence). The CDR3 totals 18 residues. Unmatched junction bases numbered 13, after V lost 0 bases and J lost 5 bases. These sequences were also reported in another study, on yellow fever vaccine responses in identical twins.

The rearrangement links TRBV3-1 to TRBJ2-1; 7 bases map to TRBD1. Sequenced input: PBMCs. This TCR derives from a woman between 18 and 29 years old in good health. CDR3 protein: CASSQENLGQLSNNEQFF. DNA of the CDR3: TGTGCCAGCAGCCAAGAAAATTTGGGACAGCTTTCTAACAATGAGCAGTTCTTC.